These 5 T cell receptor beta chains were all obtained from the same sample, sequenced in a study of OX40 agonist ivuxolimab in advanced cancers. Sequencing was performed with immunoSEQ multiplex PCR; in TCRdb, only in-frame clones are kept and a portion is missing. The profile covers 50,000 to 60,000 clones, with roughly four fifths appearing a single time and more than 1.4% taken by the ten largest. This specimen consisted of CD4+ or CD8+ T cells sorted from blood, obtained in a trial of the OX40 agonist ivuxolimab. Every receptor here comes from an adult with an advanced solid tumor such as melanoma, head and neck, liver or kidney cancer.

V usage is TRBV7-9 and J usage is TRBJ2-5; 12 bases agree with TRBD2. With 1 base clipped from V and 6 bases from J, the junction kept 15 bases outside the gene matches. This CDR3 spans 19 amino acids. CDR1 is SEHNR and CDR2 is FQNEAQ in the germline V gene (reference sequence). The CDR3 DNA sequence: TGTGCCAGCAGCTTAGGGAGCCTAGCGGGAGGGCCACTTAGACAGACCCAGTACTTC. Protein sequence: CASSLGSLAGGPLRQTQYF.

The chain carries TRBV5-4 and TRBJ1-2; D is unclear. CDR3 length: 12 residues. V lost 2 bases and J 6 bases, leaving 8 bases between the germline ends. Germline V gene sequence: CDR1 SGHNT, CDR2 YYREEE (reference sequence). CDR3 DNA sequence: TGTGCCAGCAGCTTTGCACGGGATGGCTACACCTTC. Its translation is CASSFARDGYTF.

This chain joins TRBV7-9 and TRBJ2-3; possible D gene TRBD2, 6 bases. The CDR3 is 15 amino acids. Germline CDR1 reads SEHNR; CDR2 reads FQNEAQ (reference sequence). The V end was cut by 2 bases, the J end by 6 bases, with 15 bases between. CDR3 in amino acids: CASSLKEGPRDTQYF. As DNA, the CDR3 is TGTGCCAGCAGCTTAAAGGAGGGGCCCCGGGATACGCAGTATTTT.

This clone has a handful of counts. The chain combines TRBV18 with TRBJ2-3; 10 nucleotides match TRBD1. The CDR3 has 15 amino acids. The germline gives CDR1 KGHSH, CDR2 LQKENI. V shed 5 bases and J 3 bases; nucleotides not matched to a gene: 5. Written as DNA, the CDR3 is TGTGCCAGCTCAGACCGGGACAGGGGAACAGATACGCAGTATTTT. Protein sequence: CASSDRDRGTDTQYF.

V is TRBV5-1 and J is TRBJ2-5; unclear D gene. Trimming removed 9 bases from V and 5 bases from J, with 20 bases in between. The CDR3 is 14 residues long. Germline V gene data show CDR1 as SGHRS and CDR2 as YFSETQ. CDR3 sequence reads: CATSRDSLGETQYF. The CDR3 DNA reads as TGCGCCACCTCAAGAGACTCGTTGGGGGAGACCCAGTACTTC.